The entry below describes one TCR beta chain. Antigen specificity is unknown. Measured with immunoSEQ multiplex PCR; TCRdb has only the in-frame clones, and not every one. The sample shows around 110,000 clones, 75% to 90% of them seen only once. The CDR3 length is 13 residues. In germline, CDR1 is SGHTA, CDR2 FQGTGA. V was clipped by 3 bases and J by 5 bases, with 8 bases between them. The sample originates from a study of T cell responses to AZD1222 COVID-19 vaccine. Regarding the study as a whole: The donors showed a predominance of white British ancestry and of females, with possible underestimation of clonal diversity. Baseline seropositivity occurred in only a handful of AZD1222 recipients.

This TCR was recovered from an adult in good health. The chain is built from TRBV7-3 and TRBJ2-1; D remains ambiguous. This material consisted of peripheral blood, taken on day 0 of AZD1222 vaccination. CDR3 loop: CASSLGPDNEQFF. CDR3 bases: TGTGCCAGCAGCTTGGGTCCCGACAATGAGCAGTTCTTC.